Shown below are 26 T cell receptor beta chains from a single sample sequenced in a study of shared clonotypes between healthy human individuals. Terminally differentiated effector memory CD45RA+ cells were left out of the naive CD8 fraction, which was CD45RO-negative and positively selected for CCR7. TCRdb's table, derived via immunoSEQ multiplex PCR, lists solely in-frame clones and lacks some. The sample holds some 2 million clones, about 94% seen once. Sequencing was done on a sample of naive CD8+ T cells sorted from blood. These receptors were collected from a young man in good health.

The chain employs TRBV5-1 and TRBJ2-1; 8 nucleotides align to TRBD2. CDR3 length: 16 amino acids. The germline CDR1 and CDR2 sequences are SGHRS and YFSETQ. V shed 0 bases and J 5 bases; nucleotides not matched to a gene: 7. CDR3 bases: TGCGCCAGCAGCTTGGCCCTCGGACTAGCCCACAATGAGCAGTTCTTC. This translates into CASSLALGLAHNEQFF.

The chain couples TRBV7-9 to TRBJ1-4; D might be TRBD1 (6 bases). The V and J ends lost 4 bases and 4 bases respectively, with 10 bases between them. This CDR3 spans 14 amino acids. Germline CDR1 and CDR2: SEHNR and FQNEAQ (reference sequence). In nucleotides, the CDR3 is TGTGCCAGCAGCTCACAGGGAGTTAATGAAAAACTGTTTTTT. It encodes CASSSQGVNEKLFF. Together with reference TRBV7-9 and TRBJ1-4, the CDR3 gives the full variable domain: DTGVSQNPRHKITKRGQNVTFRCDPISEHNRLYWYRQTLGQGPEFLTYFQNEAQLEKSRLLSDRFSAERPKGSFSTLEIQRTEQGDSAMYLCASSSQGVNEKLFFGSGTQLSVL.

The chain uses TRBV5-4 and TRBJ1-4; D is unresolved. The ends were cut back, 1 base at V and 5 bases at J, with 0 bases in the middle. The CDR3 spans 11 residues. Germline V gene lookup returns CDR1 SGHNT and CDR2 YYREEE (reference sequence). The CDR3 nucleotides read TGTGCCAGCAGCTTGAATGAAAAACTGTTTTTT. Protein sequence: CASSLNEKLFF. Full variable domain (missing parts from reference TRBV5-4 and TRBJ1-4): ETGVTQSPTHLIKTRGQQVTLRCSSQSGHNTVSWYQQALGQGPQFIFQYYREEENGRGNFPPRFSGLQFPNYSSELNVNALELDDSALYLCASSLNEKLFFGSGTQLSVL.

This clone has only one observation. The chain uses TRBV28 and TRBJ2-5, with D perhaps matching TRBD2 (5 bases). Per the germline V gene, CDR1 is MDHEN and CDR2 is SYDVKM. V dropped 3 bases and J dropped 2 bases, with 13 bases sitting between them. The CDR3 runs to 15 residues. This CDR3 is CASSFPRETQETQYF. CDR3 sequence (DNA): TGTGCCAGCAGTTTTCCGAGGGAGACTCAAGAGACCCAGTACTTC.

A single count supports this clone. The V call is TRBV11-2, the J call TRBJ2-7, with 7 positions matching TRBD1. Per germline, CDR1 SGHAT and CDR2 FQNNGV. V shed 6 bases and J 2 bases; nucleotides not matched to a gene: 13. The CDR3 sequence is 16 residues long. CDR3: CASRGPGQKIPYEQYF. The CDR3 DNA is TGTGCCAGCAGGGGACCGGGACAGAAGATACCCTACGAGCAGTACTTC.

The chain recombines TRBV14 with TRBJ2-6; no clear D gene. V was clipped by 4 bases and J by 4 bases, with 8 bases between them. This CDR3 has 14 amino acids. CDR1 and CDR2 from the germline V gene are SGHDN and FVKESK. As DNA, the CDR3 is TGTGCCAGCAGCCTATCCCAGGGGGCCAACGTCCTGACTTTC. As protein: CASSLSQGANVLTF.

The chain recombines TRBV30 with TRBJ2-7; tentatively, D is TRBD1 (7 bases). Germline V lookup: CDR1 GTSNPN, CDR2 SVGIG (reference sequence). V dropped 0 bases and J dropped 7 bases, with 13 bases sitting between them. The CDR3 sequence is 13 residues long. As DNA, the CDR3 is TGTGCCTGGAGTGTAGACAGGGCGGGGGAGCAGTACTTC. This sequence encodes CAWSVDRAGEQYF.

This clone was found a few times. Different DNA sequences within this sample yield the same CDR3. The CDR3 loop reads CASSQGPGLNTEAFF. DNA for the CDR3: TGCGCCAGCAGCCAAGGACCCGGGTTGAACACTGAAGCTTTCTTT. This sequence joins TRBV4-1 and TRBJ1-1, with unresolved D. The CDR3 contains 15 residues. Germline CDR1 reads MGHRA; CDR2 reads YSYEKL. The germline V and J ends were trimmed by 1 base and 0 bases, with 9 bases remaining between them.

This clone occurred once. At the DNA level, this CDR3 is encoded by other sequences in the same sample as well. The CDR3 bases are TGTGCCAGCAGTTACCGGGGCTCCGGGGAGCTGTTTTTT. Amino acid sequence: CASSYRGSGELFF. The chain recombines TRBV6-5 with TRBJ2-2; possibly TRBD1 or TRBD2 for D (5 bases each). With 2 bases removed from V and 6 bases from J, the gap between germline ends came to 7 bases. Looked up from germline, CDR1 is MNHEY and CDR2 is SVGAGI. The CDR3 contains 13 residues.

The chain carries TRBV2 and TRBJ1-1; D gene unclear. V shed 5 bases and J shed 1 base, with 14 bases lying between them. The CDR3 is 15 residues long. Per germline, CDR1 SNHLY and CDR2 FYNNEI. CDR3 DNA: TGTGCCAGCAGTCCGAGCGGCTCGGAGAACACTGAAGCTTTCTTT. Protein: CASSPSGSENTEAFF.

The chain has TRBV9 and TRBJ2-1, with 10 bases identical to TRBD1. In germline, CDR1 is SGDLS, CDR2 YYNGEE. This CDR3 region has 15 residues. V shed 0 bases and J 8 bases; nucleotides not matched to a gene: 5. This chain's CDR3 is CASSVAGTGADEQFF. The CDR3 nucleotides read TGTGCCAGCAGCGTAGCGGGGACAGGGGCAGATGAGCAGTTCTTC.

The rearrangement uses TRBV30 and TRBJ2-5, with TRBD2 identical over 11 bases. The CDR3 has 17 residues. With V trimmed by 0 bases and J by 0 bases, 6 bases remained unmatched. Germline CDR1 reads GTSNPN; CDR2 reads SVGIG (reference sequence). CDR3 loop: CAWSVEPGLADQETQYF. In DNA form, the CDR3 reads TGTGCCTGGAGTGTAGAACCGGGACTAGCGGACCAAGAGACCCAGTACTTC.

V and J are TRBV19 and TRBJ2-7; 8 bases match TRBD2. Germline CDR1 reads LNHDA; CDR2 reads SQIVND (reference sequence). The CDR3 contains 17 residues. With 0 bases clipped from V and 3 bases from J, the junction kept 10 bases outside the gene matches. The CDR3 reads CASSIDVAGRPDYEQYF. The CDR3, as DNA: TGTGCCAGTAGTATAGACGTAGCGGGGCGGCCGGACTACGAGCAGTACTTC. The variable domain in full, completed from reference TRBV19 and TRBJ2-7, reads DGGITQSPKYLFRKEGQNVTLSCEQNLNHDAMYWYRQDPGQGLRLIYYSQIVNDFQKGDIAEGYSVSREKKESFPLTVTSAQKNPTAFYLCASSIDVAGRPDYEQYFGPGTRLTVT.

The V gene is TRBV10-3, the J gene TRBJ1-2, with D unclear. V dropped 6 bases and J dropped 4 bases, with 27 bases sitting between them. The CDR3 length is 18 residues. Germline V gives CDR1 ENHRY, CDR2 SYGVKD. For the CDR3, the DNA is TGTGCCATCAGGGAAGGATCGGTAGCCGGAGGTGGGTTCTATGGCTACACCTTC. This gives the protein CAIREGSVAGGGFYGYTF.

The chain has TRBV9 and TRBJ2-2, with 7 bases identical to TRBD1. Germline-derived CDR1 and CDR2 are SGDLS and YYNGEE. V was clipped by 4 bases and J by 4 bases; unmatched bases: 7. This CDR3 region has 15 residues. The CDR3 region has the DNA TGTGCCAGCAGCCCGCAGACAGGGACCACCGGGGAGCTGTTTTTT. Translated, it gives CASSPQTGTTGELFF.

This clone came up once. The chain carries TRBV23-1 and TRBJ2-5; D uncertain. TRBV23-1 is marked as an open reading frame, function uncertain. The CDR3 covers 12 residues. V lost 0 bases and J lost 5, with 4 bases in between. Here the CDR3 reads CASSQSTETQYF. The CDR3 DNA reads TGCGCCAGCAGTCAATCGACTGAGACCCAGTACTTC.

The rearrangement uses TRBV28 and TRBJ1-5; 9 nucleotides match TRBD1. After removal of 10 bases from V and 5 bases from J, the junction contained 9 bases not matched to a gene. The CDR3 is made up of 14 amino acids. Germline V gives CDR1 MDHEN, CDR2 SYDVKM. The CDR3: CATDGTGLHQPQHF. The CDR3 DNA is TGTGCCACCGACGGGACAGGGCTCCATCAGCCCCAGCATTTT.

Points on this clone: The same CDR3 also results from other DNA sequences found in this sample. This chain's CDR3 is CAISESTSGSYNEQFF. DNA for the CDR3: TGTGCCATCAGTGAGTCCACTAGCGGTTCCTACAATGAGCAGTTCTTC. The chain combines TRBV10-3 with TRBJ2-1, with TRBD2 identical over 8 bases. The CDR3 sequence is 16 residues long. The V gene end was trimmed by 0 bases and the J gene end by 1 base; junction bases not matched to a gene: 2. Germline CDR1 and CDR2: ENHRY and SYGVKD.

This chain links TRBV28 with TRBJ1-1; perhaps TRBD1 as D (6 bases). Germline CDR1 reads MDHEN; CDR2 reads SYDVKM. V gave up 1 base and J gave up 2 bases, with 11 bases separating them. This CDR3 has 15 residues. CDR3: CASSLLTGINTEAFF. The CDR3 DNA reads as TGTGCCAGCAGTTTATTAACAGGGATAAACACTGAAGCTTTCTTT.

The chain is built from TRBV5-6 and TRBJ2-7; D uncertain. The V gene lost 2 bases and the J gene lost 0 bases, with 9 bases spanning the gap. The CDR3 has 14 amino acids. The germline gives CDR1 SGHDT, CDR2 YYEEEE. The CDR3 sequence: CASSFWSSSYEQYF. The CDR3 DNA follows: TGTGCCAGCAGCTTCTGGTCATCCTCCTACGAGCAGTACTTC. The variable domain in full, with the rest retrieved from reference TRBV5-6 and TRBJ2-7, is DAGVTQSPTHLIKTRGQQVTLRCSPKSGHDTVSWYQQALGQGPQFIFQYYEEEERQRGNFPDRFSGHQFPNYSSELNVNALLLGDSALYLCASSFWSSSYEQYFGPGTRLTVT.

The table lists this clone with a count of one. The chain joins TRBV21-1 to TRBJ2-7; the table's D call, TRBD2, was not checked against the DNA. TRBV21-1 is a recognized pseudogene. CDR3 length: 16 amino acids. CDR3 region: CASSNRVQRGYYEQYF. In DNA form, the CDR3 reads TGTGCCAGCAGCAACCGGGTACAACGGGGTTACTACGAGCAGTACTTC.

The chain recombines TRBV7-9 with TRBJ2-5; tentatively, D is TRBD2 (5 bases). CDR3 length: 15 residues. CDR1 and CDR2 (germline): SEHNR, FQNEAQ (reference sequence). V dropped 5 bases and J dropped 3 bases, with 16 bases sitting between them. The CDR3 protein is CASSPTIAAEETQYF. DNA for the CDR3: TGTGCCAGCAGCCCGACTATAGCAGCGGAAGAGACCCAGTACTTC.

The CDR3 sequence: CASSHGGEQYF. The CDR3 nucleotides read TGTGCCAGCAGCCACGGGGGGGAGCAGTACTTC. The chain employs TRBV11-3 and TRBJ2-7; TRBD2 aligns across 7 bases. The trim removed 5 bases at V and 7 bases at J, leaving 2 bases unmatched. In germline, CDR1 is SGHNT, CDR2 YENEEA. The CDR3 extends over 11 amino acids.

This clone was detected only once. V and J are TRBV19 and TRBJ2-7; tentatively, D is TRBD1 or TRBD2 (5 bases each). With 5 bases removed from V and 2 bases from J, the gap between germline ends came to 13 bases. The CDR3 length is 14 residues. Germline lookup yields CDR1 LNHDA and CDR2 SQIVND (reference sequence). The CDR3 spells CASSGAGGAYEQYF. The CDR3 bases are TGTGCCAGTAGTGGGGCGGGCGGAGCCTACGAGCAGTACTTC.

This chain links TRBV27 with TRBJ2-2; possibly TRBD1 for D (5 bases). This CDR3 has 13 residues. Per the germline V gene, CDR1 is MNHEY and CDR2 is SMNVEV (reference sequence). V lost 5 bases to trimming and J lost 6 bases, with 10 bases between them. CDR3 in amino acids: CASSPIGAGELFF. CDR3 coding DNA: TGTGCCAGCAGTCCGATAGGGGCCGGGGAGCTGTTTTTT.

Details on this clone: Other DNA sequences in this specimen translate into the identical CDR3. V gene TRBV4-1 combines with J gene TRBJ2-7; TRBD1 is a possible D gene (7 bases). Per the germline V gene, CDR1 is MGHRA and CDR2 is YSYEKL. The CDR3 is 12 residues long. Trimming took off 4 bases at V and 6 bases at J, with 10 bases between the two ends. CDR3 sequence reads: CASSLQGGEQYF. The CDR3 DNA reads as TGCGCCAGCAGCCTCCAGGGGGGCGAGCAGTACTTC.